Detailed here is one T cell receptor beta chain. The data originate from a study of blood T cells in healthy people across ages. The V end was cut by 0 bases, the J end by 2 bases, with 15 bases between. The V gene's germline CDR1 is DFQATT and CDR2 SNEGSKA (reference sequence). The CDR3 consists of 16 residues. Next came a second PCR, run for roughly 7 to 12 cycles, which used a sample-barcoded 5' primer along with a J-beta primer mix. Using its own MiXCR run on the 5' RACE reads, TCRdb lists one record per CDR3 protein. The data contain 1.5 million to 2 million distinct CDR3 sequences, 25% to 30% of them singletons.

The sequenced sample consisted of blood. This sequence originates from a woman between 25 and 40 years old in good health. The gene calls are TRBV20-1 and TRBJ2-3; D is possibly TRBD1 (5 bases). The CDR3 loop reads CSARDPRESFTDTQYF. CDR3 nucleotides: TGCAGTGCTAGAGATCCCAGGGAAAGCTTCACAGATACGCAGTATTTT.